A single sample is the source of the 22 T cell receptor beta chains below, sequenced in a study of CD8+ T cells in alopecia areata. The treatment: oral pan-JAK inhibitor, 5-10 mg twice daily. RNA was isolated and reverse transcribed to cDNA, the sequencing template. This table comes from immunoSEQ multiplex PCR, and its TCRdb copy is limited to in-frame clones, with some not included. The table records roughly 100,000 clones, approximately 66% of them present only once. Source: CD8+ T cells sorted from blood, taken at week 4, from a patient treated with tofacitinib. The receptor set was obtained from a human donor with alopecia areata.

This clone was detected only a few times. The gene calls are TRBV13 and TRBJ2-5; the D gene is possibly TRBD1 (6 bases). The CDR3 extends over 13 amino acids. Germline CDR1 and CDR2: PRHDT and FYEKMQ (reference sequence). The ends were cut back, 5 bases at V and 4 bases at J, with 11 bases in the middle. The CDR3 here is CASSSRGGETQYF. CDR3 in DNA: TGTGCCAGCAGCAGCAGGGGCGGAGAGACCCAGTACTTC.

This clone was seen more than once but under ten times. V gene TRBV11-2 combines with J gene TRBJ2-1; D not certain. The CDR3 loop spans 11 amino acids. The V end lost 1 base, the J end lost 6 bases, and 1 base lay between the germline ends. CDR1 and CDR2 from the germline V gene are SGHAT and FQNNGV. In DNA form, the CDR3 reads TGTGCCAGCAGCTTAGTCAATGAGCAGTTCTTC. It encodes CASSLVNEQFF.

The rearrangement links TRBV25-1 to TRBJ2-1; 7 positions agree with TRBD2. The germline V gene has CDR1 MGHDK and CDR2 SYGVNS. The trim removed 11 bases at V and 12 bases at J, leaving 16 bases unmatched. This CDR3 region has 13 residues. The CDR3 loop reads CASGFGGLYGQFF. CDR3 coding DNA: TGTGCCTCCGGTTTCGGGGGGTTATATGGGCAGTTCTTC. The entire variable domain, with the rest obtained from reference TRBV25-1 and TRBJ2-1, is as follows: EADIYQTPRYLVIGTGKKITLECSQTMGHDKMYWYQQDPGMELHLIHYSYGVNSTEKGDLSSESTVSRIRTEHFPLTLESARPSHTSQYLCASGFGGLYGQFFGPGTRLTVL.

The chain has TRBV28 and TRBJ2-7; 7 bases map to TRBD1. This CDR3 has 11 residues. The V gene's germline CDR1 is MDHEN and CDR2 SYDVKM. The J segment lost 5 bases and the V segment lost 5 bases, leaving 0 bases of the junction unmatched. The chain's CDR3 is CASSDRDEQYF. The CDR3 coding sequence is TGTGCCAGCAGTGACAGGGACGAGCAGTACTTC.

The sample holds a few counts of this clone. Here the CDR3 reads CSTSGGSKADEQYF. The CDR3 DNA is TGCAGCACCTCTGGGGGTAGTAAGGCGGACGAGCAGTACTTC. The gene calls are TRBV29-1 and TRBJ2-7; possibly TRBD1 or TRBD2 for D (5 bases each). CDR3 length: 14 amino acids. V lost 8 bases and J 5 bases, leaving 22 bases between the germline ends. The germline CDR1 and CDR2 sequences are SQVTM and ANQGSEA.

The rearrangement links TRBV27 to TRBJ1-1; unclear D gene. The CDR3 runs to 11 residues. V lost 11 bases, J lost 5 bases, and 12 bases lay in between. In germline, CDR1 is MNHEY, CDR2 SMNVEV (reference sequence). DNA of the CDR3: TGTGCCGCGCAAACGGGTACTGAAGCTTTCTTT. Protein product: CAAQTGTEAFF.

This clone counts as medium-sized. The rearrangement links TRBV5-1 to TRBJ2-1; 9 bases align to TRBD2. V shed 4 bases, J shed 8 bases, and the junction held 10 bases outside the gene matches. The germline gives CDR1 SGHRS, CDR2 YFSETQ. The length of the CDR3 is 15 residues. The CDR3 here is CASSLNSGSLDEQFF. DNA for the CDR3: TGCGCCAGCAGCCTCAATAGCGGGAGCCTCGATGAGCAGTTCTTC.

Only a few counts were recorded for this clone. This chain uses TRBV28 with TRBJ2-3, with 11 bases that match TRBD2. Germline values: CDR1 MDHEN, CDR2 SYDVKM. V shed 3 bases and J 2 bases; nucleotides not matched to a gene: 1. The CDR3 is 15 residues long. The DNA of the CDR3 is TGTGCCAGCAGTTTGACTAGCGGGATCACAGATACGCAGTATTTT. Amino acid sequence: CASSLTSGITDTQYF. The full variable domain, with the rest looked up from reference TRBV28 and TRBJ2-3, is DVKVTQSSRYLVKRTGEKVFLECVQDMDHENMFWYRQDPGLGLRLIYFSYDVKMKEKGDIPEGYSVSREKKERFSLILESASTNQTSMYLCASSLTSGITDTQYFGPGTRLTVL.

The V gene is TRBV7-9, the J gene TRBJ2-3, with D possibly TRBD1 on 6 matching bases. From germline, CDR1 is SEHNR and CDR2 FQNEAQ (reference sequence). V was pared by 5 bases and J by 0 bases, with 12 bases between. The CDR3 is made up of 15 amino acids. CDR3 sequence: CASSTRTASTDTQYF. The CDR3 region has the DNA TGTGCCAGCAGCACCCGGACAGCCAGCACAGATACGCAGTATTTT. Combining the CDR3 with reference TRBV7-9 and TRBJ2-3 gives the whole variable domain DTGVSQNPRHKITKRGQNVTFRCDPISEHNRLYWYRQTLGQGPEFLTYFQNEAQLEKSRLLSDRFSAERPKGSFSTLEIQRTEQGDSAMYLCASSTRTASTDTQYFGPGTRLTVL.

V and J are TRBV29-1 and TRBJ2-3; D perhaps matches TRBD2 (5 bases). Trimming pared 6 bases from V and 4 bases from J, leaving 14 bases between. CDR1 and CDR2 (germline): SQVTM, ANQGSEA. The CDR3 consists of 13 residues. Here the CDR3 reads CSVELDFADTQYF. The CDR3, as DNA: TGCAGCGTAGAACTAGATTTTGCAGATACGCAGTATTTT.

This clone was detected a few times. The CDR3 is CASGLSAPTGGEYYGYTF. CDR3 DNA: TGTGCTAGTGGTTTGTCAGCCCCAACAGGGGGCGAGTACTATGGCTACACCTTC. The chain uses TRBV12-5 and TRBJ1-2; 9 nucleotides align to TRBD1. V gave up 2 bases and J gave up 3 bases; unmatched junction bases: 13. Per the germline V gene, CDR1 is LGHNT and CDR2 is FRNRAP. CDR3 length: 18 residues.

This chain uses TRBV27 with TRBJ2-3, with 9 bases identical to TRBD1. Losses at the gene ends were 2 bases for V and 3 bases for J; bases not matched to a gene: 3. The germline V gene encodes CDR1 MNHEY and CDR2 SMNVEV (reference sequence). The CDR3 extends over 15 amino acids. The CDR3 DNA is TGTGCCAGCAGTTTAAGGGACAGGGCGACAGATACGCAGTATTTT. Protein sequence: CASSLRDRATDTQYF.

CDR3 protein: CAWNNRPGRYNEQFF. CDR3 sequence (DNA): TGTGCCTGGAATAACAGGCCGGGACGCTACAATGAGCAGTTCTTC. The chain couples TRBV30 to TRBJ2-1, with D perhaps matching TRBD1 or TRBD2 (5 bases each). Trimming stripped 4 bases from V and 3 bases from J, with 16 bases between. CDR3 length: 15 residues. The germline CDR1 and CDR2 sequences are GTSNPN and SVGIG (reference sequence).

This clone was counted only a few times. This sequence joins TRBV27 and TRBJ2-5; D is ambiguous. The germline CDR1 and CDR2 sequences are MNHEY and SMNVEV (reference sequence). The CDR3 is made up of 14 amino acids. V gave up 5 bases and J gave up 0 bases, with 10 bases separating them. The CDR3 sequence: CASSPERYQETQYF. CDR3 bases: TGTGCCAGCAGTCCCGAACGGTACCAAGAGACCCAGTACTTC.

This clone was picked up a small number of times. The J gene is TRBJ2-5, the V gene TRBV25-1; a possible D gene is TRBD1 (5 bases). The CDR3 covers 15 residues. V lost 1 base and J lost 5, with 14 bases in between. The germline gives CDR1 MGHDK, CDR2 SYGVNS. CDR3 nucleotides: TGTGCCAGCAGTGAATCAAGGGGTTTTGAGGAGACCCAGTACTTC. It yields the protein CASSESRGFEETQYF.

This clone has only a few counts. The chain employs TRBV4-3 and TRBJ2-1; weak D call: TRBD2 (5 bases). Germline loops: CDR1 LGHNA, CDR2 YSLEER. CDR3 length: 13 amino acids. Deletions cut 0 bases from V and 10 bases from J, with 10 bases between. The CDR3 reads CASSQDGGFEQFF. CDR3 nucleotide sequence: TGCGCCAGCAGCCAAGATGGAGGCTTCGAGCAGTTCTTC.

This clone was counted between two and nine times. The chain uses TRBV7-9 and TRBJ2-5, with 7 bases lining up with TRBD1. This CDR3 is built from 16 residues. Germline V gene sequence: CDR1 SEHNR, CDR2 FQNEAQ (reference sequence). The V and J ends lost 3 bases and 1 base, in that order; junction bases with no gene match: 8. In DNA form, the CDR3 reads TGTGCCAGCAGCTTTTATACAGGGGTCCTCCAAGAGACCCAGTACTTC. It translates to CASSFYTGVLQETQYF.

The chain is built from TRBV4-3 and TRBJ2-7, with 7 bases matching TRBD1. V shed 1 base, J shed 2 bases, and the junction held 2 bases outside the gene matches. Germline values: CDR1 LGHNA, CDR2 YSLEER. This CDR3 has 14 amino acids. The chain's CDR3 is CASSQGQGAYEQYF. CDR3 coding DNA: TGCGCCAGCAGCCAAGGACAGGGTGCCTACGAGCAGTACTTC.

The J gene is TRBJ2-7, the V gene TRBV5-1, with 8 bases that match TRBD1. CDR1 is SGHRS, CDR2 YFSETQ, per germline. There are 15 residues in the CDR3. V dropped 2 bases and J dropped 0; count of bases not matched to a gene: 4. The chain's CDR3 is CASSFHDRGSYEQYF. The CDR3 DNA follows: TGCGCCAGCAGCTTCCATGACAGGGGCTCCTACGAGCAGTACTTC.

This clone was found once. This rearrangement joins TRBV28 to TRBJ2-7; 9 bases fit TRBD1. The CDR3 contains 14 residues. The germline gives CDR1 MDHEN, CDR2 SYDVKM. Unmatched junction bases numbered 5, after V lost 6 bases and J lost 2 bases. The CDR3 here is CASRTGGTAYEQYF. The CDR3 DNA reads as TGTGCCAGCAGAACAGGGGGCACCGCCTACGAGCAGTACTTC.

The chain uses TRBV19 and TRBJ2-1; 7 positions match TRBD2. This CDR3 region has 14 residues. Unmatched junction bases numbered 14, after V lost 3 bases and J lost 15 bases. Germline-derived CDR1 and CDR2 are LNHDA and SQIVND (reference sequence). The CDR3 region has the DNA TGTGCCAGTAGTATTGGGTGGTTGGCGGGAGAACTGTTCTTC. As protein: CASSIGWLAGELFF. The whole variable domain, remainder taken from reference TRBV19 and TRBJ2-1, is DGGITQSPKYLFRKEGQNVTLSCEQNLNHDAMYWYRQDPGQGLRLIYYSQIVNDFQKGDIAEGYSVSREKKESFPLTVTSAQKNPTAFYLCASSIGWLAGELFFGPGTRLTVL.

This clone appeared a few times. The chain uses TRBV13 and TRBJ1-2; tentative D call: TRBD1 (6 bases). The CDR3 totals 14 residues. The ends were cut back, 7 bases at V and 7 bases at J, with 19 bases in the middle. Germline assignment: CDR1 PRHDT and CDR2 FYEKMQ (reference sequence). CDR3 in DNA: TGTGCCAGCACAGTTTGGCCAGGGACAAGTGGCTACACCTTC. This encodes CASTVWPGTSGYTF.